This T cell receptor beta chain stems from a study of response to subunit inactivated influenza vaccine. TCRdb ran MiXCR on the RT-PCR reads and lists one entry per CDR3 protein. The repertoire includes about 540,000 distinct CDR3 sequences, 20% to 25% of them detected once, and 2.5% to 3.5% sits in the top ten. Germline assignment: CDR1 MNHNS and CDR2 SASEGT. The germline V and J ends were trimmed by 6 bases and 3 bases, with 17 bases remaining between them. CDR3 length equals 15 residues. The same sample was also studied in work on T cells expressing NK-cell markers. That paper states: 5'RACE template switching with UMIs produced the TCR beta cDNA. Sorted CD3+CD56+NKG2C+, CD3+CD56+NKG2C- and CD3+CD56-NKG2C+ T cells supplied TCR beta repertoires. Over 5 donors had dominant NKG2C+ clonotypes that comprised about 1.0-8% of their CD8+ T cells.

The sequence was collected from a man in his fifties who received an inactivated influenza vaccine. The chain recombines TRBV6-1 with TRBJ1-2, with D possibly matching TRBD1 (5 bases). The sequenced sample was CD4+ T cells sorted from PBMCs, obtained 11 to 12 days after vaccination. The CDR3 loop reads CASRGRIASYYGYTF. CDR3 bases: TGTGCCAGCAGGGGACGGATAGCCTCTTACTATGGCTACACCTTC.